This is a list of T cell receptor beta chains from one sample in a study of blood T cell repertoires in COVID-19. The protocol was immunoSEQ multiplex PCR, while the TCRdb copy is restricted to in-frame clones and leaves out a portion. The table lists roughly 86,000 clones, about four fifths of them singletons. Sequenced material: peripheral blood. The receptors were sampled from a human donor in a cohort sampled during active COVID-19. CDR3s include the opening cysteine and the closing phenylalanine or tryptophan. Each record gives: CDR3 protein, CDR3 DNA, J gene, D gene, clone size, V gene. The D gene is left open where the match is weak. Some rows have no size entry. The others give once, few or many, or a class for an expanded clone.

cdr3_aa: CASSLDRANTEAFF; cdr3_nt: TGTGCCAGCAGCTTGGACAGAGCGAACACTGAAGCTTTCTTT; j_call: TRBJ1-1; d_call: -; clone_size: -; v_call: TRBV7-2
cdr3_aa: CASSLAGNEQFF; cdr3_nt: TGCGCCAGCAGCTTGGCCGGGAATGAGCAGTTCTTC; j_call: TRBJ2-1; d_call: -; clone_size: -; v_call: TRBV5-1
cdr3_aa: CASTGGGSSYNEQFF; cdr3_nt: TGTGCCAGCACTGGGGGGGGTAGCTCCTACAATGAGCAGTTCTTC; j_call: TRBJ2-1; d_call: TRBD2; clone_size: -; v_call: TRBV6-6
cdr3_aa: CASTGGRSQPQHF; cdr3_nt: TGTGCCAGTACGGGGGGACGCAGTCAGCCCCAGCATTTT; j_call: TRBJ1-5; d_call: -; clone_size: -; v_call: TRBV19
cdr3_aa: CASRVTSYTGELFF; cdr3_nt: TGTGCCAGCAGAGTCACTAGTTACACCGGGGAGCTGTTTTTT; j_call: TRBJ2-2; d_call: -; clone_size: -; v_call: TRBV2
cdr3_aa: CATSLERTSGPYNEQFF; cdr3_nt: TGTGCCACCAGCTTAGAACGGACTAGCGGCCCCTACAATGAGCAGTTCTTC; j_call: TRBJ2-1; d_call: TRBD2; clone_size: -; v_call: TRBV15
cdr3_aa: CASSGQGLNSNQPQHF; cdr3_nt: TGTGCCAGCAGTGGGCAGGGGTTGAATAGCAATCAGCCCCAGCATTTT; j_call: TRBJ1-5; d_call: -; clone_size: -; v_call: TRBV6-1
cdr3_aa: CASTTGNEQFF; cdr3_nt: TGTGCCAGCACCACCGGGAATGAGCAGTTCTTC; j_call: TRBJ2-1; d_call: -; clone_size: -; v_call: TRBV6-6
cdr3_aa: CASRGRGGFISEQFF; cdr3_nt: TGTGCCAGCAGAGGGAGGGGGGGGTTTATTAGTGAGCAGTTCTTC; j_call: TRBJ2-1; d_call: -; clone_size: -; v_call: TRBV7-2
cdr3_aa: CATSRDKAGQGTLANEKLFF; cdr3_nt: TGTGCCACCAGCAGAGATAAGGCAGGACAGGGGACGCTCGCGAATGAAAAACTGTTTTTT; j_call: TRBJ1-4; d_call: TRBD1; clone_size: once; v_call: TRBV15
cdr3_aa: CASSLPGGYGYTF; cdr3_nt: TGTGCCAGCAGCTTACCTGGAGGGTACGGCTACACCTTC; j_call: TRBJ1-2; d_call: -; clone_size: -; v_call: TRBV7-2
cdr3_aa: CASSPGGSTGELFF; cdr3_nt: TGTGCCAGCTCTCCAGGAGGGTCCACCGGGGAGCTGTTTTTT; j_call: TRBJ2-2; d_call: -; clone_size: -; v_call: TRBV18
cdr3_aa: CASIGLAGVELFF; cdr3_nt: TGTGCCAGTATCGGACTAGCAGGAGTGGAGCTGTTTTTT; j_call: TRBJ2-2; d_call: TRBD2; clone_size: -; v_call: TRBV28
cdr3_aa: CASSLSPGQGRTGELFF; cdr3_nt: TGTGCCAGCAGCTTAAGTCCGGGACAGGGTCGGACCGGGGAGCTGTTTTTT; j_call: TRBJ2-2; d_call: TRBD1; clone_size: -; v_call: TRBV7-2
cdr3_aa: CASSIEWTGRHEQYF; cdr3_nt: TGTGCCAGTAGTATAGAATGGACAGGTCGGCACGAGCAGTACTTC; j_call: TRBJ2-7; d_call: TRBD1; clone_size: -; v_call: TRBV19
cdr3_aa: CASSLAGGEQYF; cdr3_nt: TGTGCCAGCAGCTTAGCCGGGGGTGAGCAGTACTTC; j_call: TRBJ2-7; d_call: -; clone_size: -; v_call: TRBV7-9
cdr3_aa: CARSLTFQGGYEQYF; cdr3_nt: TGTGCCAGAAGCTTGACCTTCCAGGGTGGATACGAGCAGTACTTC; j_call: TRBJ2-7; d_call: -; clone_size: -; v_call: TRBV5-3
cdr3_aa: CASSQPRPRTGELFF; cdr3_nt: TGTGCCAGCAGCCAACCCCGCCCGAGAACCGGGGAGCTGTTTTTT; j_call: TRBJ2-2; d_call: -; clone_size: -; v_call: TRBV5-4
cdr3_aa: CASSSRTGTGFF; cdr3_nt: TGTGCCAGCAGCTCGAGAACCGGGACAGGGTTTTTT; j_call: TRBJ1-4; d_call: TRBD1; clone_size: few; v_call: TRBV11-2
cdr3_aa: CASSPGEGNQPQHF; cdr3_nt: TGTGCCAGCTCACCAGGGGAGGGCAATCAGCCCCAGCATTTT; j_call: TRBJ1-5; d_call: -; clone_size: -; v_call: TRBV18
cdr3_aa: CASSLVTGTGNYGYTF; cdr3_nt: TGTGCCAGCAGCTTAGTAACCGGGACAGGGAACTATGGCTACACCTTC; j_call: TRBJ1-2; d_call: TRBD1; clone_size: few; v_call: TRBV7-6
cdr3_aa: CASSSRGMYGYTF; cdr3_nt: TGCGCCAGCAGCTCCAGGGGTATGTATGGCTACACCTTC; j_call: TRBJ1-2; d_call: -; clone_size: -; v_call: TRBV5-1
cdr3_aa: CASRAGPWEYGYTF; cdr3_nt: TGTGCCAGCAGGGCGGGGCCCTGGGAGTATGGCTACACCTTC; j_call: TRBJ1-2; d_call: -; clone_size: -; v_call: TRBV6-5
cdr3_aa: CASSLPIQGFIQYF; cdr3_nt: TGTGCCAGCAGCTTACCCATACAGGGCTTCATTCAGTACTTC; j_call: TRBJ2-4; d_call: -; clone_size: -; v_call: TRBV7-9
cdr3_aa: CATSAARDYGYTF; cdr3_nt: TGTGCCACCAGTGCGGCCAGGGACTATGGCTACACCTTC; j_call: TRBJ1-2; d_call: -; clone_size: -; v_call: TRBV24-1
cdr3_aa: CASSIQGLNNQPQHF; cdr3_nt: TGTGCCAGTAGTATACAGGGGCTCAACAATCAGCCCCAGCATTTT; j_call: TRBJ1-5; d_call: -; clone_size: -; v_call: TRBV19
cdr3_aa: CASSSPGFGTEAFF; cdr3_nt: TGTGCCAGCAGCTCCCCAGGGTTCGGCACTGAAGCTTTCTTT; j_call: TRBJ1-1; d_call: -; clone_size: -; v_call: TRBV7-3
cdr3_aa: CASSSSQGARGYTF; cdr3_nt: TGCGCCAGCAGCTCCTCACAGGGGGCGAGGGGCTACACCTTC; j_call: TRBJ1-2; d_call: TRBD1; clone_size: -; v_call: TRBV5-1
cdr3_aa: CASSDLVLAGDQETQYF; cdr3_nt: TGTGCCAGCAGTGACTTGGTCCTAGCGGGAGACCAAGAGACCCAGTACTTC; j_call: TRBJ2-5; d_call: TRBD2; clone_size: -; v_call: TRBV6-1
cdr3_aa: CSVALSGRNTIYF; cdr3_nt: TGCAGCGTTGCTCTTAGCGGGCGAAACACCATATATTTT; j_call: TRBJ1-3; d_call: -; clone_size: -; v_call: TRBV29-1
cdr3_aa: CASSRTDSGGYTF; cdr3_nt: TGTGCCAGCAGCCGGACGGATTCAGGGGGCTACACCTTC; j_call: TRBJ1-2; d_call: -; clone_size: once; v_call: TRBV9
cdr3_aa: CASSLVAGNGELFF; cdr3_nt: TGTGCCAGCAGCTTAGTAGCAGGGAACGGGGAGCTGTTTTTT; j_call: TRBJ2-2; d_call: -; clone_size: few; v_call: TRBV7-6
cdr3_aa: CASSFRVGGIYGYTF; cdr3_nt: TGTGCCAGCAGCTTTAGGGTTGGGGGGATCTATGGCTACACCTTC; j_call: TRBJ1-2; d_call: -; clone_size: -; v_call: TRBV7-2
cdr3_aa: CASRQGSGGNQFF; cdr3_nt: TGCGCCAGCAGACAAGGTAGCGGGGGGAACCAGTTCTTC; j_call: TRBJ2-1; d_call: TRBD2; clone_size: once; v_call: TRBV5-1
cdr3_aa: CASSFRTGNRLNYGYTF; cdr3_nt: TGTGCCAGCAGCTTTCGAACAGGGAACCGGCTCAACTATGGCTACACCTTC; j_call: TRBJ1-2; d_call: -; clone_size: once; v_call: TRBV11-2
cdr3_aa: CASSESGRGSGTGELFF; cdr3_nt: TGTGCCAGCAGTGAAAGTGGGAGGGGCTCGGGCACCGGGGAGCTGTTTTTT; j_call: TRBJ2-2; d_call: TRBD2; clone_size: -; v_call: TRBV25-1
cdr3_aa: CASSQGRGNYGYTF; cdr3_nt: TGTGCCAGCAGCCAAGGCCGGGGGAACTATGGCTACACCTTC; j_call: TRBJ1-2; d_call: -; clone_size: -; v_call: TRBV3-1/TRBV3-2
cdr3_aa: CASSLGTVEKLFF; cdr3_nt: TGTGCCAGCAGCCTCGGGACAGTTGAAAAACTGTTTTTT; j_call: TRBJ1-4; d_call: TRBD1; clone_size: -; v_call: TRBV28
cdr3_aa: CASSQGEDRGRYEQYF; cdr3_nt: TGCGCCAGCAGCCAAGGGGAGGACAGGGGGCGATACGAGCAGTACTTC; j_call: TRBJ2-7; d_call: TRBD1; clone_size: -; v_call: TRBV4-1
cdr3_aa: CASNLGQTGGSGYTF; cdr3_nt: TGTGCCAGCAATCTGGGGCAAACAGGGGGCAGCGGCTACACCTTC; j_call: TRBJ1-2; d_call: TRBD1; clone_size: -; v_call: TRBV6-5
cdr3_aa: CASSLSRGQGGYTF; cdr3_nt: TGTGCCAGCAGCCTCTCGAGGGGGCAGGGTGGCTACACCTTC; j_call: TRBJ1-2; d_call: TRBD1; clone_size: -; v_call: TRBV3-1/TRBV3-2
cdr3_aa: CSMNSGNEQFF; cdr3_nt: TGCAGTATGAACTCGGGCAATGAGCAGTTCTTC; j_call: TRBJ2-1; d_call: -; clone_size: -; v_call: TRBV20-1